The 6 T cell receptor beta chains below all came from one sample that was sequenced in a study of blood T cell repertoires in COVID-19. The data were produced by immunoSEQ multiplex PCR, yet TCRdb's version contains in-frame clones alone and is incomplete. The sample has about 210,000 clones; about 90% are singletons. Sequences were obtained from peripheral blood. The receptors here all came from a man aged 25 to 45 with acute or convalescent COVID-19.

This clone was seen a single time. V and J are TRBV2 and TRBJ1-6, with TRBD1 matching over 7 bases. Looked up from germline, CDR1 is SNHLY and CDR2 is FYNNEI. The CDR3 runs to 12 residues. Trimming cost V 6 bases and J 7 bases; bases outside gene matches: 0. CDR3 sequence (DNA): TGTGCCAGCAGGGGACAGAATTCACCCCTCCACTTT. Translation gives CASRGQNSPLHF. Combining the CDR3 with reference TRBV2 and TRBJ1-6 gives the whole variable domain EPEVTQTPSHQVTQMGQEVILRCVPISNHLYFYWYRQILGQKVEFLVSFYNNEISEKSEIFDDQFSVERPDGSNFTLKIRSTKLEDSAMYFCASRGQNSPLHFGNGTRLTVT.

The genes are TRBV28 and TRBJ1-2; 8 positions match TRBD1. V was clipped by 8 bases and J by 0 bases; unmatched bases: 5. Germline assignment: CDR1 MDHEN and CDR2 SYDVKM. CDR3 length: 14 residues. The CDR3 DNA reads TGTGCCAGCGGGTCAGGGGGCACTAACTATGGCTACACCTTC. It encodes CASGSGGTNYGYTF.

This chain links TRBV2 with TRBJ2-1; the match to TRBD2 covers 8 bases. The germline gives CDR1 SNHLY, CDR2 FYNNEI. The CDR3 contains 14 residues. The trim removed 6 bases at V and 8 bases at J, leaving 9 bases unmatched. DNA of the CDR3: TGTGCCAGCAGCTCAGCGGGAGTAGGTGATGAGCAGTTCTTC. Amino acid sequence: CASSSAGVGDEQFF.

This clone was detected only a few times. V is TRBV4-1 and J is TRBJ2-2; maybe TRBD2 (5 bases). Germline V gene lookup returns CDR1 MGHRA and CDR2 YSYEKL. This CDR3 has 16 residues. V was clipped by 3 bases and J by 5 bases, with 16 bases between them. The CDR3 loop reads CASSQPTRSGTGELFF. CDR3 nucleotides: TGCGCCAGCAGCCAGCCAACCCGGTCGGGGACCGGGGAGCTGTTTTTT.

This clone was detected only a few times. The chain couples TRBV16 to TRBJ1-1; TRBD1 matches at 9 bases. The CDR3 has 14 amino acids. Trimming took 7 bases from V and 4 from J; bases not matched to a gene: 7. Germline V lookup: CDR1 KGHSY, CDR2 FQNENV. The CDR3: CASKRTGVFTEAFF. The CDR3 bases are TGTGCCAGCAAGCGGACAGGGGTGTTCACTGAAGCTTTCTTT.

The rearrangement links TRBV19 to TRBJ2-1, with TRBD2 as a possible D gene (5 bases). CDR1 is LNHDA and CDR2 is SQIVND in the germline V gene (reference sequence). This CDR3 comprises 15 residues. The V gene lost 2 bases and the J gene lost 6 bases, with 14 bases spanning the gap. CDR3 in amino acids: CASSIRINRGNEQFF. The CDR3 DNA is TGTGCCAGTAGTATAAGAATTAACCGGGGCAATGAGCAGTTCTTC.